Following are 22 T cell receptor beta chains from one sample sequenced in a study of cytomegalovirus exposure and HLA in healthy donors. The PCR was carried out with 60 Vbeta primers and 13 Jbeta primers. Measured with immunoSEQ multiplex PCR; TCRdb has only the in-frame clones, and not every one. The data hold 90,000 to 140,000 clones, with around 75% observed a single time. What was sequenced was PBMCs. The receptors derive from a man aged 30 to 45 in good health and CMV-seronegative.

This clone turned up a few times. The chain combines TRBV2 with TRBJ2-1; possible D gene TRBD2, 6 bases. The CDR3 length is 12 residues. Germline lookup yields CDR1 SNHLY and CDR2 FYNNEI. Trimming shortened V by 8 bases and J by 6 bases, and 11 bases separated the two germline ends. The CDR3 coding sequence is TGTGCCAGCGGGGACTTTCGCAATGAGCAGTTCTTC. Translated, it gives CASGDFRNEQFF.

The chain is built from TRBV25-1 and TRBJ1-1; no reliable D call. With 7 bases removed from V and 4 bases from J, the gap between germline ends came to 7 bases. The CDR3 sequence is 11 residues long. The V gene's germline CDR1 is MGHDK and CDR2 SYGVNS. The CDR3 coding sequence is TGTGCCAGCACCCGGGGCACTGAAGCTTTCTTT. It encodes CASTRGTEAFF.

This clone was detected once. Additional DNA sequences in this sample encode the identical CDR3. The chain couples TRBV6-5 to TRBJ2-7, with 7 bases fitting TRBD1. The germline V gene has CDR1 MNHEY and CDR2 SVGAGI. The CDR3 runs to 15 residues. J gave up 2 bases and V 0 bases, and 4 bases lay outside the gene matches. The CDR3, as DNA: TGTGCCAGCAGTTACTCGGGGCAGGGGGCCTACGAGCAGTACTTC. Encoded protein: CASSYSGQGAYEQYF.

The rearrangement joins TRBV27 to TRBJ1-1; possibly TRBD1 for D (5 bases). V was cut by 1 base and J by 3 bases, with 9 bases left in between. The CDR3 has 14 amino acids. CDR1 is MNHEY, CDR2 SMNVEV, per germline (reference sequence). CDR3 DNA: TGTGCCAGCAGTTTATTAGGGGTGGACACTGAAGCTTTCTTT. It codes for CASSLLGVDTEAFF.

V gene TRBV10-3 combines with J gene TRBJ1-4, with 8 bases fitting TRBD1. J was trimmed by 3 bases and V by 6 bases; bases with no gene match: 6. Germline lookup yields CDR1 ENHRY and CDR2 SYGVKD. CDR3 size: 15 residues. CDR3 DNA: TGTGCCATCAGCGATGACAGGGGACCTAATGAAAAACTGTTTTTT. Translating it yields CAISDDRGPNEKLFF.

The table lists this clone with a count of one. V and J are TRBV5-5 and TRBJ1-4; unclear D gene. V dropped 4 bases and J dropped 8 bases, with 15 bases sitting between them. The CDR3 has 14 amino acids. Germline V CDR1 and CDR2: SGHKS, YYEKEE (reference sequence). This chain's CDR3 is CASSPNSGREKLFF. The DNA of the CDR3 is TGTGCCAGCAGCCCGAACTCCGGGAGGGAAAAACTGTTTTTT.

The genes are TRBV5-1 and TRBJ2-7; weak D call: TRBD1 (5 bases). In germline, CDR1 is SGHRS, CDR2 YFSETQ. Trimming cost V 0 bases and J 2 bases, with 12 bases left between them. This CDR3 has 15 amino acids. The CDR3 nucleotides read TGCGCCAGCAGCTTGGAAGGACAACGTCCCTACGAGCAGTACTTC. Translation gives CASSLEGQRPYEQYF. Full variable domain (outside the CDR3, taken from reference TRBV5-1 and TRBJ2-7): KAGVTQTPRYLIKTRGQQVTLSCSPISGHRSVSWYQQTPGQGLQFLFEYFSETQRNKGNFPGRFSGRQFSNSRSEMNVSTLELGDSALYLCASSLEGQRPYEQYFGPGTRLTVT.

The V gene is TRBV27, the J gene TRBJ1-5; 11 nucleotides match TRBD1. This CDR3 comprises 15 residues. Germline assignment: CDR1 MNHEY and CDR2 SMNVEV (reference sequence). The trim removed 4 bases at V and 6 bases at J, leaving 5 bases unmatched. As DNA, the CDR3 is TGTGCCAGCAGTTGGACAGGGGGCGCGGGTCAGCCCCAGCATTTT. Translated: CASSWTGGAGQPQHF.

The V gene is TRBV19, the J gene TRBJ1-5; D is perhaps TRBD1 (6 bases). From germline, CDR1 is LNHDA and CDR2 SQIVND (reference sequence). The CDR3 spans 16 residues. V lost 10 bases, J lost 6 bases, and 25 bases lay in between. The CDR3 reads CATGVEVAAPGQPQHF. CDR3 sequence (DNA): TGTGCCACAGGGGTGGAGGTTGCAGCCCCCGGTCAGCCCCAGCATTTT.

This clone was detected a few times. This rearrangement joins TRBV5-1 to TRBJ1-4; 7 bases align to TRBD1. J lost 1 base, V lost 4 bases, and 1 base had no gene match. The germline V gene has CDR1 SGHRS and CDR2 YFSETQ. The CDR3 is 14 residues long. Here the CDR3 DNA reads TGCGCCAGCAGCCGACAGGGAACTAATGAAAAACTGTTTTTT. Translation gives CASSRQGTNEKLFF.

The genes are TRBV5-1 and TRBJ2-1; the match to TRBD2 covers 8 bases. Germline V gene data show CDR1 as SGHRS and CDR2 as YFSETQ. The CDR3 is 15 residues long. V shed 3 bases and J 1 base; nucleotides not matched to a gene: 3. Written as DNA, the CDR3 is TGCGCCAGCAGCTCTCAGCGGGGGTCCTACAATGAGCAGTTCTTC. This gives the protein CASSSQRGSYNEQFF.

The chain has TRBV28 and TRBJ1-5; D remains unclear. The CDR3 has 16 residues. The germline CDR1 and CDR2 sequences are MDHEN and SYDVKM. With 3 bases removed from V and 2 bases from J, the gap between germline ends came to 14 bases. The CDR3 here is CASSFRRASGNQPQHF. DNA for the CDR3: TGTGCCAGCAGTTTTAGGCGGGCTTCGGGCAATCAGCCCCAGCATTTT. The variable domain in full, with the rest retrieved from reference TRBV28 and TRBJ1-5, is DVKVTQSSRYLVKRTGEKVFLECVQDMDHENMFWYRQDPGLGLRLIYFSYDVKMKEKGDIPEGYSVSREKKERFSLILESASTNQTSMYLCASSFRRASGNQPQHFGDGTRLSIL.

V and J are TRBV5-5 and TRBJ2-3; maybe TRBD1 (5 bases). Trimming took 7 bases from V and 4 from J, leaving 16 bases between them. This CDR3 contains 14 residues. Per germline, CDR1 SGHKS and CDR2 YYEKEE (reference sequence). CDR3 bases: TGTGCCAGCGCCCAGGGTAGGTTGGCAGATACGCAGTATTTT. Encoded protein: CASAQGRLADTQYF.

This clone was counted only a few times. The CDR3 DNA follows: TGTGCCAGCAGCTGGAGGGACAGACCTAACTATGGCTACACCTTC. Its protein product is CASSWRDRPNYGYTF. This chain joins TRBV11-2 and TRBJ1-2; 7 positions agree with TRBD1. CDR1 SGHAT and CDR2 FQNNGV come from the germline V gene. J was trimmed by 0 bases and V by 4 bases; bases with no gene match: 5. CDR3 length equals 15 residues.

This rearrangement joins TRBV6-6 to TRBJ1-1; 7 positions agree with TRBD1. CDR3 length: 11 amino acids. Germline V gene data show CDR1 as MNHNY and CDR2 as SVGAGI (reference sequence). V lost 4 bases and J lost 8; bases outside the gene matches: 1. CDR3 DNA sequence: TGTGCCAGCAGTTCGGGACAGGAAGCTTTCTTT. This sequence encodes CASSSGQEAFF.

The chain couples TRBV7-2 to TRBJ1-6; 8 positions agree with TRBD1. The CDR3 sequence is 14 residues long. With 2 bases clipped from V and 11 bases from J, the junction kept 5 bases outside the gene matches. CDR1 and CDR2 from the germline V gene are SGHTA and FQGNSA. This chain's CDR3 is CASSLRQGRTPLHF. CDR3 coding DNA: TGTGCCAGCAGCTTAAGACAGGGGAGGACACCCCTCCACTTT.

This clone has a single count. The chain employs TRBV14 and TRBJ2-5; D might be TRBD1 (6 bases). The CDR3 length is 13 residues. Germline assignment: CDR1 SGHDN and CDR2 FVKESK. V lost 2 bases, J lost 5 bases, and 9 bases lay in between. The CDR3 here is CASSQQGGETQYF. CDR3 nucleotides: TGTGCCAGCAGCCAACAAGGGGGTGAGACCCAGTACTTC.

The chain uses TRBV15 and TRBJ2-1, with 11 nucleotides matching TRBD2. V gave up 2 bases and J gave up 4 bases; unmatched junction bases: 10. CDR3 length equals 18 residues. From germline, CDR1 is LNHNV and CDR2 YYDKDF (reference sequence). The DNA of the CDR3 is TGTGCCACCAGCAGACCACTAGCGGGAGCTACCCTTTACAATGAGCAGTTCTTC. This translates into CATSRPLAGATLYNEQFF.

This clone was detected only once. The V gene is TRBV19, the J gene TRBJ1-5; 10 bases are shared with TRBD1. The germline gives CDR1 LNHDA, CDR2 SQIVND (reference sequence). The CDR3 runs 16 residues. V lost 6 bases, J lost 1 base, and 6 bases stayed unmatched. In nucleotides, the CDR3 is TGTGCCAGTAGGGAGACAGGGGGCTCAAGCAATCAGCCCCAGCATTTT. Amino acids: CASRETGGSSNQPQHF. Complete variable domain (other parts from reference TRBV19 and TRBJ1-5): DGGITQSPKYLFRKEGQNVTLSCEQNLNHDAMYWYRQDPGQGLRLIYYSQIVNDFQKGDIAEGYSVSREKKESFPLTVTSAQKNPTAFYLCASRETGGSSNQPQHFGDGTRLSIL.

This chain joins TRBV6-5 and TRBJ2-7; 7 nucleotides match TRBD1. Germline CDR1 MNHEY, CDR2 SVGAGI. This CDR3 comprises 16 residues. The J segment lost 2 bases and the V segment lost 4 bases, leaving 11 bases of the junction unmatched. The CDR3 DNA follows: TGTGCCAGCAGTTCTAGCAGACAGGGCCTCCCCTACGAGCAGTACTTC. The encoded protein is CASSSSRQGLPYEQYF.

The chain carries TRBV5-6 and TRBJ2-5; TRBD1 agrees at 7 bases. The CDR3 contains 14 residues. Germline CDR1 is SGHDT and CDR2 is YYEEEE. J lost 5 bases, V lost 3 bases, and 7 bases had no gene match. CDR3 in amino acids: CASSWITGEETQYF. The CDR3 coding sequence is TGTGCCAGCAGCTGGATTACAGGGGAGGAGACCCAGTACTTC.

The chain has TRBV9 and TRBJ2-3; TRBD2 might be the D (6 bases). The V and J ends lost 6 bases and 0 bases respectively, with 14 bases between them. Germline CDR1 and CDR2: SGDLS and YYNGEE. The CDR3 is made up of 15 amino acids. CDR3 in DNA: TGTGCCAGCACCCCGGAGGGGTTAAGCACAGATACGCAGTATTTT. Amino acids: CASTPEGLSTDTQYF. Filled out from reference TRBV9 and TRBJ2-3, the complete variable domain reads DSGVTQTPKHLITATGQRVTLRCSPRSGDLSVYWYQQSLDQGLQFLIQYYNGEERAKGNILERFSAQQFPDLHSELNLSSLELGDSALYFCASTPEGLSTDTQYFGPGTRLTVL.